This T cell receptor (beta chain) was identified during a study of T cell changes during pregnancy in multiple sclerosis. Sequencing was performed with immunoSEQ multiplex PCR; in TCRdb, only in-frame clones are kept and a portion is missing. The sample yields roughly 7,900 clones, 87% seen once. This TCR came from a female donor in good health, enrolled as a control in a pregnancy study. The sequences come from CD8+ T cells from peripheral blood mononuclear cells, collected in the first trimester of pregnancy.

The CDR3 is CSVVGLHNEQFF. The CDR3 coding sequence is TGCAGCGTTGTAGGACTACACAATGAGCAGTTCTTC. V and J are TRBV29-1 and TRBJ2-1; D possibly corresponds to TRBD2 (6 bases). The germline gives CDR1 SQVTM, CDR2 ANQGSEA. The CDR3 runs 12 residues. Trimming cost V 4 bases and J 5 bases, with 9 bases left between them.